Below, 29 T cell receptor beta chains from the same sample are listed, as sequenced in a study of cytomegalovirus exposure and HLA in healthy donors (TCRdb year 2017). The receptor library was made with the immunoSEQ multiplex PCR assay. For the multiplex PCR, a mixture combining 60 forward primers for TCR Vbeta segments and 13 reverse primers for TCR Jbeta segments was used. TCRdb holds this immuneACCESS table with in-frame rearrangements only. Some clones are missing; in checked studies, unresolved V genes explain under half, and the rest has no known cause. This sample comprises some 160,000 clones, around 74% of them detected only once. The biggest ten clones account for approximately 1.4% of the sample. The sequenced material came from PBMCs. These receptors all come from a woman in her thirties in good health and CMV-seronegative.

The rearrangement joins TRBV7-2 to TRBJ1-2; a possible D gene is TRBD1 (5 bases). Germline V gene sequence: CDR1 SGHTA, CDR2 FQGNSA. V shed 3 bases and J shed 2 bases, with 13 bases lying between them. This CDR3 region has 15 residues. The CDR3 DNA reads as TGTGCCAGCAGCTTTATGAGCGGGGACAACTATGGCTACACCTTC. This codes for CASSFMSGDNYGYTF. Full variable domain (outside the CDR3, taken from reference TRBV7-2 and TRBJ1-2): GAGVSQSPSNKVTEKGKDVELRCDPISGHTALYWYRQSLGQGLEFLIYFQGNSAPDKSGLPSDRFSAERTGGSVSTLTIQRTQQEDSAVYLCASSFMSGDNYGYTFGSGTRLTVV.

This sequence joins TRBV5-1 and TRBJ1-5; no reliable D call. The CDR3 is 13 amino acids. Germline V gene data show CDR1 as SGHRS and CDR2 as YFSETQ. V lost 0 bases to trimming and J lost 5 bases, with 6 bases between them. CDR3 in DNA: TGCGCCAGCAGCTTGGGGGCCTATCAGCCCCAGCATTTT. This translates into CASSLGAYQPQHF.

The chain couples TRBV28 to TRBJ2-1; 9 nucleotides agree with TRBD2. This CDR3 spans 15 amino acids. Germline-derived CDR1 and CDR2 are MDHEN and SYDVKM. J gave up 7 bases and V 2 bases, and 6 bases lay outside the gene matches. In nucleotides, the CDR3 is TGTGCCAGCAGTTTAGCGGGGGGGCAGTTGAATGAGCAGTTCTTC. Translating gives CASSLAGGQLNEQFF.

This chain connects TRBV5-1 to TRBJ2-1; weak D call: TRBD1 (6 bases). The V and J ends lost 6 bases and 10 bases respectively, with 14 bases between them. CDR3 length equals 12 residues. Germline values: CDR1 SGHRS, CDR2 YFSETQ. The CDR3 loop reads CASTWTVGEQFF. CDR3 sequence (DNA): TGCGCCAGCACTTGGACAGTAGGGGAGCAGTTCTTC.

This clone has more than one count but fewer than ten. The chain employs TRBV19 and TRBJ1-5; 9 nucleotides align to TRBD1. The ends lost 5 bases at V and 0 bases at J; junction bases unmatched: 20. Germline CDR1 LNHDA, CDR2 SQIVND (reference sequence). The CDR3 is made up of 21 amino acids. This CDR3 is CASSPPGRDRVEYYSNQPQHF. The CDR3 DNA follows: TGTGCCAGTAGTCCTCCGGGTCGGGACAGGGTTGAATATTATAGCAATCAGCCCCAGCATTTT.

V gene TRBV5-1 combines with J gene TRBJ1-1; 9 bases match TRBD1. CDR3 length: 14 amino acids. Germline CDR1 reads SGHRS; CDR2 reads YFSETQ. V shed 5 bases, J shed 2 bases, and the junction held 4 bases outside the gene matches. Here the CDR3 DNA reads TGCGCCAGCAGATTAACAGGGGGCAACACTGAAGCTTTCTTT. This sequence encodes CASRLTGGNTEAFF.

The chain uses TRBV9 and TRBJ2-1; TRBD2 agrees at 11 bases. Germline CDR1 reads SGDLS; CDR2 reads YYNGEE. J lost 8 bases, V lost 0 bases, and 1 base had no gene match. The CDR3 is made up of 14 amino acids. The CDR3 spells CASSVELAGDEQFF. CDR3 DNA sequence: TGTGCCAGCAGCGTAGAACTAGCGGGGGATGAGCAGTTCTTC.

The chain couples TRBV6-6 to TRBJ1-2; 7 bases map to TRBD1. The CDR3 has 15 residues. Germline V lookup: CDR1 MNHNY, CDR2 SVGAGI (reference sequence). Trimming removed 6 bases from V and 3 bases from J; junction bases left unmatched: 10. CDR3 loop: CASRPRDRFYYGYTF. As DNA, the CDR3 is TGTGCCAGCAGACCCCGGGACAGATTCTACTATGGCTACACCTTC.

This sequence joins TRBV5-1 and TRBJ1-1; D might be TRBD1 (6 bases). V shed 2 bases and J shed 7 bases, with 12 bases lying between them. Germline V gene data show CDR1 as SGHRS and CDR2 as YFSETQ. The CDR3 is 13 amino acids. The DNA for the CDR3 is TGCGCCAGCAGCTTTACAGGGAGCAGTGAAGCTTTCTTT. Translation gives CASSFTGSSEAFF.

The sample holds one count of this clone. The chain employs TRBV5-4 and TRBJ2-1, with TRBD1 matching over 8 bases. The germline V gene has CDR1 SGHNT and CDR2 YYREEE (reference sequence). The CDR3 runs to 16 residues. The trim removed 4 bases at V and 1 base at J, leaving 7 bases unmatched. The CDR3: CASSRPGQESYNEQFF. DNA of the CDR3: TGTGCCAGCAGCAGACCGGGACAGGAATCCTACAATGAGCAGTTCTTC.

This rearrangement joins TRBV7-8 to TRBJ2-3; no clear D gene. Germline V gene sequence: CDR1 SGHVS, CDR2 FQNEAQ. Trimming pared 5 bases from V and 4 bases from J, leaving 7 bases between. This CDR3 region has 12 residues. Here the CDR3 DNA reads TGTGCCAGCAGCCCCCACTCAGATACGCAGTATTTT. Amino acid sequence: CASSPHSDTQYF.

This clone was picked up a small number of times. This chain joins TRBV2 and TRBJ1-6; tentative D call: TRBD1 (6 bases). The CDR3 is 13 residues long. CDR1 and CDR2 (germline): SNHLY, FYNNEI. V was clipped by 2 bases and J by 9 bases, with 8 bases between them. Here the CDR3 reads CASSESDSSPLHF. The CDR3 region has the DNA TGTGCCAGCAGTGAATCGGACAGTTCACCCCTCCACTTT.

This clone was recorded only once. This chain uses TRBV7-9 with TRBJ2-7; 9 positions match TRBD1. Germline loops: CDR1 SEHNR, CDR2 FQNEAQ (reference sequence). J gave up 5 bases and V 0 bases, and 2 bases lay outside the gene matches. This CDR3 has 14 amino acids. The CDR3 sequence is CASSLATGGDEQYF. In DNA, the CDR3 is TGTGCCAGCAGCTTAGCGACAGGGGGAGACGAGCAGTACTTC.

The gene calls are TRBV7-3 and TRBJ2-6; a weak D match, TRBD2 (6 bases). The germline V gene has CDR1 SGHTA and CDR2 FQGTGA. This CDR3 has 15 amino acids. Between the trimmed V and J ends, which lost 5 bases and 0 bases, there was a span of 8 bases. As DNA, the CDR3 is TGTGCCAGCAGCCTGGGGGGCTCTGGGGCCAACGTCCTGACTTTC. Translating gives CASSLGGSGANVLTF.

The gene calls are TRBV2 and TRBJ1-6, with a weak D call TRBD1 (6 bases). Looked up from germline, CDR1 is SNHLY and CDR2 is FYNNEI. The length of the CDR3 is 16 residues. Deletions cut 2 bases from V and 6 bases from J, with 14 bases between. CDR3 nucleotides: TGTGCCAGCAGTGAACAGCGGACAGCTTCTAATTCACCCCTCCACTTT. Protein sequence: CASSEQRTASNSPLHF.

The V gene is TRBV20-1, the J gene TRBJ1-1, with D maybe TRBD1 (5 bases). Germline values: CDR1 DFQATT, CDR2 SNEGSKA (reference sequence). There are 11 residues in the CDR3. CDR3: CNQGGNTEAFF. The CDR3 nucleotides are TGCAACCAGGGCGGGAACACTGAAGCTTTCTTT.

With regard to this clone: Mismatch with germline at one junction end may stem from a read error. The rearrangement uses TRBV10-3 and TRBJ1-5; 8 bases are shared with TRBD1. Germline CDR1 is ENHRY and CDR2 is SYGVKD. The CDR3 loop spans 13 amino acids. CDR3 coding DNA: TGTGCCGTCAGCGACAGGGGCCCGCGGCCCCAGCATTTT. Residues: CAVSDRGPRPQHF.

The gene calls are TRBV6-5 and TRBJ2-3, with a possible D match to TRBD2 (5 bases). With 7 bases removed from V and 5 bases from J, the gap between germline ends came to 10 bases. This CDR3 comprises 12 residues. Germline V gene sequence: CDR1 MNHEY, CDR2 SVGAGI. DNA for the CDR3: TGTGCCAGCACGGGCCGGGGAGATACGCAGTATTTT. Protein: CASTGRGDTQYF.

This clone was recorded once. The J gene is TRBJ1-3, the V gene TRBV29-1; no clear D gene. Germline V gene lookup returns CDR1 SQVTM and CDR2 ANQGSEA. The V end lost 5 bases, the J end lost 2 bases, and 10 bases lay between the germline ends. The length of the CDR3 is 13 residues. The CDR3 DNA is TGCAGCGTTCCAACAGAAGCTGGAAACACCATATATTTT. As protein: CSVPTEAGNTIYF.

This rearrangement joins TRBV6-4 to TRBJ1-2; tentative D call: TRBD1 (6 bases). Germline CDR1 is MRHNA and CDR2 is SNTAGT. The CDR3 has 14 residues. V was clipped by 3 bases and J by 6 bases, with 14 bases between them. The CDR3 sequence is CASSETGPANGYTF. The CDR3 DNA reads TGTGCCAGCAGTGAAACAGGGCCGGCAAATGGCTACACCTTC.

This clone has more than one count but fewer than ten. The chain carries TRBV19 and TRBJ1-2; D is unresolved. The CDR3 extends over 12 amino acids. Trimming took off 4 bases at V and 3 bases at J, with 6 bases between the two ends. Germline CDR1 is LNHDA and CDR2 is SQIVND (reference sequence). The CDR3 DNA follows: TGTGCCAGTAGTAATCGGGACTATGGCTACACCTTC. Translated: CASSNRDYGYTF. Supplemented by reference TRBV19 and TRBJ1-2, the full variable domain reads DGGITQSPKYLFRKEGQNVTLSCEQNLNHDAMYWYRQDPGQGLRLIYYSQIVNDFQKGDIAEGYSVSREKKESFPLTVTSAQKNPTAFYLCASSNRDYGYTFGSGTRLTVV.

This clone came up a few times. V is TRBV5-1 and J is TRBJ1-2, with D possibly matching TRBD1 (5 bases). This CDR3 has 14 residues. Trimming shortened V by 4 bases and J by 3 bases, and 13 bases separated the two germline ends. Germline V gene data show CDR1 as SGHRS and CDR2 as YFSETQ. The CDR3 nucleotides are TGCGCCAGCAGCCCTAGGCCAGGGCACTATGGCTACACCTTC. Translated: CASSPRPGHYGYTF.

The V and J genes are TRBV9 and TRBJ1-2; D is unclear. The CDR3 sequence is 12 residues long. V lost 4 bases and J lost 4, with 8 bases in between. The germline V gene has CDR1 SGDLS and CDR2 YYNGEE. For the CDR3, the DNA is TGTGCCAGCAGCCCCCCGGGCTATGGCTACACCTTC. The encoded protein is CASSPPGYGYTF. The full variable domain, its missing parts supplied by reference TRBV9 and TRBJ1-2, is DSGVTQTPKHLITATGQRVTLRCSPRSGDLSVYWYQQSLDQGLQFLIQYYNGEERAKGNILERFSAQQFPDLHSELNLSSLELGDSALYFCASSPPGYGYTFGSGTRLTVV.

This clone was seen a single time. The chain recombines TRBV5-1 with TRBJ1-4, with D possibly being TRBD1 (5 bases). The V end was cut by 6 bases, the J end by 8 bases, with 23 bases between. Germline CDR1 SGHRS, CDR2 YFSETQ. This CDR3 is built from 16 residues. The CDR3, as DNA: TGCGCCAGCACCGAGGGCAGGGTCAGCGGGGAAGAAAAACTGTTTTTT. This translates into CASTEGRVSGEEKLFF.

The chain employs TRBV6-5 and TRBJ1-2; D perhaps matches TRBD1 (5 bases). Germline values: CDR1 MNHEY, CDR2 SVGAGI. Trimming pared 0 bases from V and 7 bases from J, leaving 12 bases between. There are 14 residues in the CDR3. CDR3 amino acids: CASSYSGGEVGYTF. CDR3 nucleotide sequence: TGTGCCAGCAGTTACTCGGGGGGGGAAGTTGGCTACACCTTC.

V gene TRBV6-1 combines with J gene TRBJ1-2; D might be TRBD1 (6 bases). In germline, CDR1 is MNHNS, CDR2 SASEGT. This CDR3 is built from 15 residues. V was clipped by 4 bases and J by 7 bases, with 19 bases between them. The CDR3 region is CASSAAGVTGLGYTF. The CDR3 DNA sequence: TGTGCCAGCAGTGCCGCCGGGGTCACAGGGCTTGGCTACACCTTC.

This rearrangement joins TRBV7-9 to TRBJ2-5, with D possibly TRBD1 on 6 matching bases. The CDR3 contains 14 residues. Germline V gives CDR1 SEHNR, CDR2 FQNEAQ (reference sequence). V gave up 3 bases and J gave up 4 bases, with 12 bases separating them. The CDR3 DNA sequence: TGTGCCAGCAGCTTCCCGGACAGCGGAGAGACCCAGTACTTC. It codes for CASSFPDSGETQYF.

V and J are TRBV11-3 and TRBJ1-2; maybe TRBD1 (5 bases). Germline V gene lookup returns CDR1 SGHNT and CDR2 YENEEA. V was shortened by 3 bases and J by 6 bases, with 11 bases between the two germline ends. There are 13 residues in the CDR3. CDR3 DNA: TGTGCCAGCAGCTTCAGGGATCGGGATGGCTACACCTTC. It is translated as CASSFRDRDGYTF.

This chain links TRBV7-2 with TRBJ1-1; tentative D call: TRBD1 (5 bases). CDR1 is SGHTA, CDR2 FQGNSA, per germline. The V gene lost 2 bases and the J gene lost 0 bases, with 7 bases spanning the gap. This CDR3 is built from 14 residues. The CDR3 loop is CASSLQGMNTEAFF. CDR3 DNA: TGTGCCAGCAGCTTACAGGGTATGAACACTGAAGCTTTCTTT.